This T cell receptor (beta chain) came from a study of vaccination effects on CD4 cells after COVID-19. As for the study in general: Two doses of BNT162b2 or mRNA-1273 vaccine were administered to participants. Findings and caveats of the study: Marked contraction was observed in infection-induced and vaccine-induced clones late after vaccination.

Profiling relied on immunoSEQ multiplex PCR, and the TCRdb table lists in-frame clones only, not all of them. The table has 30,000 to 45,000 clones, 70% to 80% seen once. Germline-derived CDR1 and CDR2 are LGHNA and YNFKEQ. There are 14 residues in the CDR3. V lost 4 bases and J lost 0, with 8 bases in between. In its sample, this clone was seen a few times. Its matching antigen is unknown. The ViraFEST assay expanded antigen-specific CD4+ T cells with viral peptide pools before sequencing. Following a roughly 11-day culture, CD4+ T cells were purified. From March to December 2020, the person had a SARS-CoV-2 infection that was confirmed by PCR. The researchers cultured some 1.9 million PBMC per well with around 9.2 IU/ml IL-2 and roughly 9.4 ug/ml peptides. Half of the medium was exchanged for IL-2 medium on both days 3 and 7.

This receptor was taken from a human donor who had a prior SARS-CoV-2 infection. The chain couples TRBV4-2 to TRBJ2-3; D unresolved. The sample here was CD4+ T cells from PBMCs cultured with HCoV-NL63 spike peptides, taken before COVID-19 vaccination. Here the CDR3 DNA reads TGTGCCAGCAGCCCTCAGGCAAGCACAGATACGCAGTATTTT. Its translation is CASSPQASTDTQYF.